A single sample gave rise to the 14 T cell receptor beta chains below, sequenced in a study of cytomegalovirus exposure and HLA in healthy donors (dated by TCRdb to about 2017). The library was obtained by the immunoSEQ multiplex PCR assay. A mixture of 60 forward primers for TCR Vbeta segments and 13 reverse primers for TCR Jbeta segments was used in the multiplex PCR. As stored in TCRdb, this immuneACCESS dataset retains in-frame rearrangements with V and J assigned. A fraction of the clones does not appear; measured against another copy, unresolved V genes explain less than half of the discrepancy, and the remainder lacks a known reason. In this sample the table shows 180,000 or so clones, roughly four fifths of which occur a single time. Roughly 2.1% of the sample is held by the ten biggest clonotypes. The sample taken for sequencing was PBMCs. These TCRs come from a woman in her thirties in good health and CMV-seropositive.

The gene calls are TRBV28 and TRBJ1-2, with D uncertain. This CDR3 contains 13 residues. Trimming pared 3 bases from V and 6 bases from J, leaving 11 bases between. Germline V gene lookup returns CDR1 MDHEN and CDR2 SYDVKM. CDR3 sequence (DNA): TGTGCCAGCAGTTTTAGAGGACTGGATGGCTACACCTTC. Protein: CASSFRGLDGYTF.

Comments on this clone: Within the sample, other DNA sequences also encode this same CDR3. This chain links TRBV27 with TRBJ2-7, with D unclear. The CDR3 has 11 amino acids. The germline V and J ends were trimmed by 4 bases and 3 bases, with 4 bases remaining between them. Germline CDR1 reads MNHEY; CDR2 reads SMNVEV (reference sequence). In nucleotides, the CDR3 is TGTGCCAGCAGTTCAGGCTACGAGCAGTACTTC. Protein: CASSSGYEQYF.

This clone was counted a single time. The V call is TRBV5-1, the J call TRBJ2-3, with D perhaps matching TRBD2 (5 bases). CDR1 is SGHRS and CDR2 is YFSETQ in the germline V gene. This CDR3 region has 15 residues. V lost 0 bases to trimming and J lost 0 bases, with 8 bases between them. The CDR3: CASSLDGVSTDTQYF. CDR3 coding DNA: TGCGCCAGCAGCTTGGACGGGGTGAGCACAGATACGCAGTATTTT. Full variable domain (missing parts from reference TRBV5-1 and TRBJ2-3): KAGVTQTPRYLIKTRGQQVTLSCSPISGHRSVSWYQQTPGQGLQFLFEYFSETQRNKGNFPGRFSGRQFSNSRSEMNVSTLELGDSALYLCASSLDGVSTDTQYFGPGTRLTVL.

The V gene is TRBV6-6, the J gene TRBJ2-1, with TRBD2 as a possible D gene (6 bases). The CDR3 length is 16 residues. V was trimmed by 4 bases and J by 2 bases, leaving 15 bases between them. Germline V gives CDR1 MNHNY, CDR2 SVGAGI (reference sequence). This chain's CDR3 is CASSSTSLSTYNEQFF. For the CDR3, the DNA is TGTGCCAGCAGTTCAACTAGCTTGTCCACCTACAATGAGCAGTTCTTC.

The chain uses TRBV28 and TRBJ1-2; D remains ambiguous. Trimming cost V 6 bases and J 4 bases, with 9 bases left between them. Germline V gene lookup returns CDR1 MDHEN and CDR2 SYDVKM. There are 12 residues in the CDR3. CDR3 nucleotide sequence: TGTGCCAGCAGGGCGGGCGCCTATGGCTACACCTTC. This encodes CASRAGAYGYTF.

The gene calls are TRBV5-4 and TRBJ1-2, with D possibly being TRBD1 (5 bases). This CDR3 is built from 14 residues. Germline CDR1 reads SGHNT; CDR2 reads YYREEE (reference sequence). V lost 0 bases, J lost 3 bases, and 9 bases lay in between. The CDR3 bases are TGTGCCAGCAGCTTGGATCGCAGGGACTATGGCTACACCTTC. Its translation: CASSLDRRDYGYTF.

The CDR3 protein is CASSSRLAHSSYNEQFF. The CDR3 DNA is TGTGCCAGCAGCTCTCGACTAGCGCATAGCTCCTACAATGAGCAGTTCTTC. V and J are TRBV7-2 and TRBJ2-1; 8 bases line up with TRBD2. Germline CDR1 is SGHTA and CDR2 is FQGNSA. V shed 4 bases and J 0 bases; nucleotides not matched to a gene: 8. This CDR3 contains 17 residues.

The chain links TRBV6-5 to TRBJ1-1; D is ambiguous. CDR3 length: 14 amino acids. Germline V gene sequence: CDR1 MNHEY, CDR2 SVGAGI. Trimming took off 5 bases at V and 4 bases at J, with 14 bases between the two ends. In nucleotides, the CDR3 is TGTGCCAGCAGTGACCAGCGCGGGGTCACTGAAGCTTTCTTT. Translation gives CASSDQRGVTEAFF.

J is TRBJ1-1 and V is TRBV19, with D uncertain. This CDR3 spans 12 amino acids. Trimming took off 3 bases at V and 8 bases at J, with 10 bases between the two ends. Germline values: CDR1 LNHDA, CDR2 SQIVND (reference sequence). CDR3 residues: CASSIRKDEAFF. In nucleotides, the CDR3 is TGTGCCAGTAGTATCAGGAAAGACGAAGCTTTCTTT.

The chain uses TRBV7-9 and TRBJ1-1, with D possibly matching TRBD1 (5 bases). Deletions cut 4 bases from V and 1 base from J, with 7 bases between. The CDR3 extends over 13 amino acids. Germline assignment: CDR1 SEHNR and CDR2 FQNEAQ (reference sequence). CDR3 DNA: TGTGCCAGCAGCTCAACAGGGAACACTGAAGCTTTCTTT. Encoded protein: CASSSTGNTEAFF.

V gene TRBV9 combines with J gene TRBJ2-3; 9 bases are a match to TRBD2. CDR3 length equals 17 residues. Germline V lookup: CDR1 SGDLS, CDR2 YYNGEE. The trim removed 4 bases at V and 3 bases at J, leaving 12 bases unmatched. The DNA of the CDR3 is TGTGCCAGCAGCCCCATTAGAGGTAGCGGGAGAACAGATACGCAGTATTTT. Protein: CASSPIRGSGRTDTQYF.

The rearrangement joins TRBV7-2 to TRBJ2-7; 7 nucleotides align to TRBD1. V dropped 3 bases and J dropped 0; count of bases not matched to a gene: 5. The CDR3 has 15 amino acids. CDR1 is SGHTA, CDR2 FQGNSA, per germline. The DNA for the CDR3 is TGTGCCAGCAGCTTGGGACAGTGGGGCTCCTACGAGCAGTACTTC. Its protein product is CASSLGQWGSYEQYF.

DNA of the CDR3: TGTGCCAGCAGCTTAGCGCCCCTAGCGGGAGGCCAGGAAAAGCAGTTCTTC. Its protein product is CASSLAPLAGGQEKQFF. J is TRBJ2-1 and V is TRBV7-2; 11 bases fit TRBD2. From germline, CDR1 is SGHTA and CDR2 FQGNSA. Losses at the gene ends were 0 bases for V and 11 bases for J; bases not matched to a gene: 12. The CDR3 totals 17 residues.

This clone was detected only a few times. The CDR3 reads CASSQDRESSGFYEQYF. CDR3 nucleotide sequence: TGTGCCAGCAGCCAAGATCGGGAGTCTAGCGGATTCTACGAGCAGTACTTC. The J gene is TRBJ2-7, the V gene TRBV14; 7 bases match TRBD2. Germline CDR1 reads SGHDN; CDR2 reads FVKESK. V lost 0 bases, J lost 3 bases, and 11 bases stayed unmatched. CDR3 length equals 17 residues. Using reference TRBV14 and TRBJ2-7 for the parts outside the CDR3, the full variable domain is EAGVTQFPSHSVIEKGQTVTLRCDPISGHDNLYWYRRVMGKEIKFLLHFVKESKQDESGMPNNRFLAERTGGTYSTLKVQPAELEDSGVYFCASSQDRESSGFYEQYFGPGTRLTVT.